The 17 T cell receptor beta chains presented below share a single source sample, sequenced in a study of shared clonotypes between healthy human individuals. Sequencing was performed with immunoSEQ multiplex PCR; in TCRdb, only in-frame clones are kept and a portion is missing. The sample holds some 900,000 clones, over 75% seen once. The sequencing input was memory CD4+ T cells sorted from blood. The subset is: CD45RA-negative fraction. The receptors shown here come from a man between 18 and 35 years old in good health.

The J gene is TRBJ2-7, the V gene TRBV15; D may match TRBD1 or TRBD2 (5 bases each). Germline V gives CDR1 LNHNV, CDR2 YYDKDF (reference sequence). There are 12 residues in the CDR3. Trimming took 1 base from V and 10 from J, leaving 11 bases between them. CDR3 amino acids: CATSRAGAGQYF. The DNA for the CDR3 is TGTGCCACCAGCAGAGCCGGGGCCGGACAGTACTTC.

This sequence joins TRBV6-5 and TRBJ2-1; 9 positions agree with TRBD2. V lost 7 bases, J lost 10 bases, and 11 bases stayed unmatched. This CDR3 is built from 14 residues. Germline V gives CDR1 MNHEY, CDR2 SVGAGI. The CDR3 bases are TGTGCCAGCATTTCCGGGACTAGCCAGGGAGAGCAGTTCTTC. It is translated as CASISGTSQGEQFF.

The V call is TRBV28, the J call TRBJ1-3, with 8 bases matching TRBD1. V was pared by 7 bases and J by 5 bases, with 10 bases of the junction left unmatched. The germline CDR1 and CDR2 sequences are MDHEN and SYDVKM. The CDR3 contains 15 residues. This CDR3 reads CASTSPGQGRNTIYF. CDR3 coding DNA: TGTGCCAGCACCTCTCCTGGACAGGGAAGAAACACCATATATTTT.

The V and J genes are TRBV19 and TRBJ1-1, with D uncertain. The V gene lost 0 bases and the J gene lost 0 bases, with 8 bases spanning the gap. The CDR3 consists of 15 residues. Looked up from germline, CDR1 is LNHDA and CDR2 is SQIVND (reference sequence). The CDR3 coding sequence is TGTGCCAGTAGTATAGATAACAGCCTGAACACTGAAGCTTTCTTT. Protein product: CASSIDNSLNTEAFF.

The chain recombines TRBV7-9 with TRBJ1-6, with TRBD1 matching over 7 bases. The trim removed 5 bases at V and 9 bases at J, leaving 10 bases unmatched. This CDR3 has 15 amino acids. Germline lookup yields CDR1 SEHNR and CDR2 FQNEAQ (reference sequence). CDR3 bases: TGTGCCAGCAGCCCGCGACAGGGAGAAGGTTCACCCCTCCACTTT. Its translation: CASSPRQGEGSPLHF.

The rearrangement joins TRBV7-2 to TRBJ2-5; D is possibly TRBD1 or TRBD2 (5 bases each). CDR1 is SGHTA and CDR2 is FQGNSA in the germline V gene. Trimming removed 2 bases at V and 5 bases at J, with 15 bases between. The CDR3 extends over 15 amino acids. CDR3 sequence reads: CASSLTGTSQETQYF. As DNA, the CDR3 is TGTGCCAGCAGCTTAACCGGGACGTCCCAGGAGACCCAGTACTTC.

Turning to this clone: Different DNA sequences within this sample yield the same CDR3. This rearrangement joins TRBV19 to TRBJ1-5; tentative D call: TRBD1 (6 bases). This CDR3 spans 15 amino acids. Trimming cost V 4 bases and J 1 base, with 11 bases left between them. Germline V gene sequence: CDR1 LNHDA, CDR2 SQIVND (reference sequence). CDR3 loop: CASSTTGGSNQPQHF. CDR3 DNA sequence: TGTGCCAGTAGTACGACAGGTGGGAGCAATCAGCCCCAGCATTTT.

This clone showed up just once. Other DNA sequences in the sample encode the same CDR3. The DNA for the CDR3 is TGCGCCAGCAGCCCGGCTGCAACTAATGAAAAACTGTTTTTT. Protein sequence: CASSPAATNEKLFF. This chain links TRBV5-1 with TRBJ1-4; no clear D. V lost 4 bases and J lost 0, with 7 bases in between. The CDR3 extends over 14 amino acids. CDR1 is SGHRS, CDR2 YFSETQ, per germline.

A few counts support this clone. This chain links TRBV6-5 with TRBJ1-6; TRBD1 matches at 9 bases. The germline gives CDR1 MNHEY, CDR2 SVGAGI. The V segment lost 6 bases and the J segment 9 bases; nucleotides outside the gene matches: 6. The CDR3 length is 14 residues. The DNA of the CDR3 is TGTGCCAGCAGCCGGACAGGGGCGACTTCACCCCTCCACTTT. Protein sequence: CASSRTGATSPLHF.

V is TRBV29-1 and J is TRBJ1-1; no definite D call. V lost 4 bases and J 4 bases, leaving 13 bases between the germline ends. The CDR3 runs to 13 residues. Germline V CDR1 and CDR2: SQVTM, ANQGSEA. The CDR3 nucleotides are TGCAGCGTTGGGGAGGGAGGCGGCACTGAAGCTTTCTTT. It translates to CSVGEGGGTEAFF. The full variable domain, with the rest looked up from reference TRBV29-1 and TRBJ1-1, is SAVISQKPSRDICQRGTSLTIQCQVDSQVTMMFWYRQQPGQSLTLIATANQGSEATYESGFVIDKFPISRPNLTFSTLTVSNMSPEDSSIYLCSVGEGGGTEAFFGQGTRLTVV.

This rearrangement joins TRBV20-1 to TRBJ2-5, with D possibly TRBD2 on 6 matching bases. V was trimmed by 5 bases and J by 11 bases, leaving 15 bases between them. Germline loops: CDR1 DFQATT, CDR2 SNEGSKA (reference sequence). The CDR3 runs to 11 residues. CDR3 region: CSASISGEQYF. CDR3 coding DNA: TGCAGTGCTTCAATTTCGGGGGAGCAGTACTTC.

This clone was seen more than once but under ten times. The chain uses TRBV19 and TRBJ1-1, with D perhaps TRBD1 (5 bases). V lost 1 base, J lost 1 base, and 7 bases lay in between. CDR1 LNHDA and CDR2 SQIVND come from the germline V gene (reference sequence). The CDR3 sequence is 14 residues long. The CDR3 DNA sequence: TGTGCCAGTAGTATAGTCGGGGGGAACACTGAAGCTTTCTTT. It yields the protein CASSIVGGNTEAFF.

The chain uses TRBV5-4 and TRBJ1-6; the D is unclear. In germline, CDR1 is SGHNT, CDR2 YYREEE (reference sequence). The CDR3 length is 13 residues. Trimming removed 1 base from V and 10 bases from J, with 9 bases in between. The CDR3 DNA sequence: TGTGCCAGCAGCTTGAATCCCGACTCACCCCTCCACTTT. This sequence encodes CASSLNPDSPLHF.

The rearrangement joins TRBV9 to TRBJ2-3, with D hard to call. CDR3 length: 15 amino acids. From germline, CDR1 is SGDLS and CDR2 YYNGEE. With 3 bases removed from V and 3 bases from J, the gap between germline ends came to 14 bases. The CDR3 loop reads CASSAPRTLTDTQYF. For the CDR3, the DNA is TGTGCCAGCAGCGCACCCCGGACCCTAACAGATACGCAGTATTTT. Full variable domain (remainder filled in from reference TRBV9 and TRBJ2-3): DSGVTQTPKHLITATGQRVTLRCSPRSGDLSVYWYQQSLDQGLQFLIQYYNGEERAKGNILERFSAQQFPDLHSELNLSSLELGDSALYFCASSAPRTLTDTQYFGPGTRLTVL.

V is TRBV25-1 and J is TRBJ2-4; D is undetermined. CDR3 length equals 13 residues. Germline CDR1 is MGHDK and CDR2 is SYGVNS. Between the trimmed V and J ends, which lost 2 bases and 6 bases, there was a span of 8 bases. The CDR3 DNA reads TGTGCCAGCAGTGAACACAGCCTAAACATTCAGTACTTC. Translated: CASSEHSLNIQYF. The entire variable domain, with the rest obtained from reference TRBV25-1 and TRBJ2-4, is as follows: EADIYQTPRYLVIGTGKKITLECSQTMGHDKMYWYQQDPGMELHLIHYSYGVNSTEKGDLSSESTVSRIRTEHFPLTLESARPSHTSQYLCASSEHSLNIQYFGAGTRLSVL.

The gene calls are TRBV6-1 and TRBJ1-3, with 10 bases identical to TRBD1. The CDR3 totals 19 residues. Germline CDR1 and CDR2: MNHNS and SASEGT. V dropped 1 base and J dropped 0; count of bases not matched to a gene: 9. The CDR3 sequence: CASSEDGDRGSRSGNTIYF. The CDR3 nucleotides are TGTGCCAGCAGTGAAGATGGGGACAGGGGCTCACGCTCTGGAAACACCATATATTTT.

The J gene is TRBJ2-3, the V gene TRBV6-1; 12 bases are a match to TRBD2. The length of the CDR3 is 16 residues. With 4 bases clipped from V and 8 bases from J, the junction kept 10 bases outside the gene matches. Germline lookup yields CDR1 MNHNS and CDR2 SASEGT. CDR3 DNA sequence: TGTGCCAGCAGTGTAGGCGAGACTAGCGGGAGAAGTACGCAGTATTTT. It translates to CASSVGETSGRSTQYF.